This paragraph reports one TCR beta chain. The data stem from a study of cytomegalovirus exposure and HLA in healthy donors. The V gene's germline CDR1 is SGDLS and CDR2 YYNGEE. The CDR3 covers 14 residues. V was trimmed by 3 bases and J by 6 bases, leaving 15 bases between them. The PCR was carried out with 60 Vbeta primers and 13 Jbeta primers. Method: immunoSEQ multiplex PCR; TCRdb's copy keeps in-frame clones and lacks some. Of some 98,000 clones in the sample, 70% are singletons; the top ten hold under 3%. The chain carries TRBV9 and TRBJ1-1, with unresolved D. Sequencing input: PBMCs. The sequence was obtained from a man aged 50 to 60 in good health and CMV-seronegative. CDR3 loop: CASSAEVERAEAFF. CDR3 DNA: TGTGCCAGCAGCGCCGAGGTGGAGAGAGCTGAAGCTTTCTTT.